This passage covers 22 T cell receptor beta chains from one sample sequenced in a study of OX40 agonist ivuxolimab in advanced cancers. Using immunoSEQ multiplex PCR, the repertoire was profiled, and TCRdb retains in-frame clones only, with some absent. The repertoire consists of under 100,000 clones, with 90% occurring once and the leading ten covering 0.15% to 0.2%. The source material was CD4+ or CD8+ T cells sorted from blood, sampled in a trial of the OX40 agonist ivuxolimab. All receptors come from an adult with an advanced solid tumor such as melanoma, head and neck, liver or kidney cancer.

The CDR3 bases are TGTGCCAGCAGGGGGGTAGGGGCCAACGTCCTGACTTTC. It is translated as CASRGVGANVLTF. The chain combines TRBV6-5 with TRBJ2-6, with D perhaps matching TRBD1 or TRBD2 (5 bases each). V lost 6 bases and J lost 4, with 7 bases in between. CDR1 and CDR2 from the germline V gene are MNHEY and SVGAGI. CDR3 length: 13 amino acids.

The chain carries TRBV30 and TRBJ2-7, with a tentative D call TRBD2 (6 bases). CDR3 length: 12 residues. Trimming took 4 bases from V and 0 from J, leaving 7 bases between them. Germline CDR1 reads GTSNPN; CDR2 reads SVGIG (reference sequence). The CDR3 protein is CAWTGGSYEQYF. DNA for the CDR3: TGTGCCTGGACCGGGGGCTCCTACGAGCAGTACTTC.

The chain uses TRBV28 and TRBJ2-2; no reliable D call. The length of the CDR3 is 18 residues. V shed 4 bases and J shed 0 bases, with 18 bases lying between them. The germline V gene encodes CDR1 MDHEN and CDR2 SYDVKM. The CDR3 is CASSSYIERPSNTGELFF. The CDR3 DNA reads TGTGCCAGCAGTTCTTATATCGAGAGGCCCTCGAACACCGGGGAGCTGTTTTTT.

The DNA for the CDR3 is TGTGCCAGCAGCTTTGTGGGTCGGAACGAGCAGTACTTC. Its protein is CASSFVGRNEQYF. The V call is TRBV5-6, the J call TRBJ2-7; D remains unclear. Looked up from germline, CDR1 is SGHDT and CDR2 is YYEEEE. V lost 2 bases and J 5 bases, leaving 11 bases between the germline ends. The CDR3 is 13 amino acids.

The CDR3 DNA sequence: TGTGCCTGGAGTCCAGGGACGAACACTGAAGCTTTCTTT. Translated: CAWSPGTNTEAFF. The rearrangement uses TRBV30 and TRBJ1-1, with D possibly matching TRBD1 (5 bases). The germline gives CDR1 GTSNPN, CDR2 SVGIG (reference sequence). V lost 2 bases and J 1 base, leaving 8 bases between the germline ends. The CDR3 has 13 amino acids.

The rearrangement joins TRBV6-6 to TRBJ2-7; no reliable D call. The ends were cut back, 5 bases at V and 3 bases at J, with 5 bases in the middle. Per germline, CDR1 MNHNY and CDR2 SVGAGI (reference sequence). There are 11 residues in the CDR3. The CDR3 nucleotides are TGTGCCAGCAGTGTCAACTACGAGCAGTACTTC. This gives the protein CASSVNYEQYF.

V is TRBV5-4 and J is TRBJ1-1; 9 bases are shared with TRBD1. Trimming cost V 0 bases and J 4 bases; bases outside gene matches: 4. The CDR3 contains 15 residues. Germline loops: CDR1 SGHNT, CDR2 YYREEE (reference sequence). DNA of the CDR3: TGTGCCAGCAGCTTGGCCGGGACAGGGCCCACTGAAGCTTTCTTT. The encoded protein is CASSLAGTGPTEAFF.

The rearrangement uses TRBV6-5 and TRBJ1-4; 11 nucleotides align to TRBD1. The CDR3 has 14 amino acids. The trim removed 4 bases at V and 7 bases at J, leaving 2 bases unmatched. The germline V gene has CDR1 MNHEY and CDR2 SVGAGI. The CDR3 region has the DNA TGTGCCAGCAGTTCTGGGACAGGGGGTGAAAAACTGTTTTTT. Its protein product is CASSSGTGGEKLFF.

This clone was picked up one time. The V and J genes are TRBV5-4 and TRBJ2-1, with no clear D. The germline V gene has CDR1 SGHNT and CDR2 YYREEE (reference sequence). V was trimmed by 4 bases and J by 8 bases, leaving 13 bases between them. This CDR3 contains 13 residues. This CDR3 reads CASSHVGSDEQFF. CDR3 in DNA: TGTGCCAGCAGCCACGTGGGGTCGGATGAGCAGTTCTTC.

The V gene is TRBV10-2, the J gene TRBJ2-1; a possible D gene is TRBD2 (6 bases). The CDR3 has 15 residues. Germline CDR1 and CDR2: WSHSY and SAAADI. Trimming pared 0 bases from V and 2 bases from J, leaving 8 bases between. CDR3 sequence (DNA): TGCGCCAGCAGTGAGTCAGGAGGGGCCTACAATGAGCAGTTCTTC. Translated, it gives CASSESGGAYNEQFF.

The V gene is TRBV5-1, the J gene TRBJ2-2; D is unresolved. V lost 3 bases and J lost 6, with 12 bases in between. Germline values: CDR1 SGHRS, CDR2 YFSETQ. This CDR3 has 14 residues. The DNA for the CDR3 is TGCGCCAGCAGCTCGACCCCGCCGGCCGGGGAGCTGTTTTTT. Its translation is CASSSTPPAGELFF.

The chain uses TRBV7-2 and TRBJ1-2; possibly TRBD1 for D (5 bases). Trimming removed 6 bases from V and 1 base from J, with 9 bases in between. Per germline, CDR1 SGHTA and CDR2 FQGNSA. This CDR3 is built from 13 residues. The CDR3 DNA reads TGTGCCAGCAGGACAGAGATTAACTATGGCTACACCTTC. It codes for CASRTEINYGYTF.

The V call is TRBV6-1, the J call TRBJ2-7, with 9 bases matching TRBD1. Trimming cost V 0 bases and J 1 base; bases outside gene matches: 1. The germline V gene has CDR1 MNHNS and CDR2 SASEGT. This CDR3 spans 15 amino acids. The CDR3 is CASSEAGTGSYEQYF. CDR3 in DNA: TGTGCCAGCAGTGAAGCGGGGACAGGGTCCTACGAGCAGTACTTC.

The chain uses TRBV6-1 and TRBJ2-1; D is unresolved. This CDR3 has 12 amino acids. V lost 6 bases and J 7 bases, leaving 10 bases between the germline ends. CDR1 and CDR2 (germline): MNHNS, SASEGT. CDR3 region: CASRAPPNEQFF. CDR3 in DNA: TGTGCCAGCAGGGCCCCGCCTAATGAGCAGTTCTTC.

V gene TRBV4-1 combines with J gene TRBJ1-4; D call uncertain. Germline CDR1 and CDR2: MGHRA and YSYEKL. The CDR3 totals 14 residues. V lost 3 bases and J 8 bases, leaving 13 bases between the germline ends. CDR3 sequence reads: CASSQMSEREKLFF. CDR3 sequence (DNA): TGCGCCAGCAGCCAGATGTCGGAAAGGGAAAAACTGTTTTTT.

CDR3 residues: CASSESILGSTQYF. The CDR3 bases are TGCGCCAGCAGTGAGTCGATATTAGGCAGTACGCAGTATTTT. This chain links TRBV10-2 with TRBJ2-3; D is unclear. Trimming took 0 bases from V and 8 from J, leaving 12 bases between them. Germline V gene sequence: CDR1 WSHSY, CDR2 SAAADI. The CDR3 consists of 14 residues.

This clone was counted once. J is TRBJ2-2 and V is TRBV5-3; D uncertain. TRBV5-3 is an ORF, and what it does is uncertain. The ends were cut back, 2 bases at V and 3 bases at J, with 11 bases in the middle. The CDR3 length is 15 residues. The CDR3 DNA reads TGTGCCAGAAGCTTTAATGGGATCTACACCGGGGAGCTGTTTTTT. This encodes CARSFNGIYTGELFF.

The chain combines TRBV29-1 with TRBJ1-6; D uncertain. The CDR3 runs 14 residues. The germline V gene encodes CDR1 SQVTM and CDR2 ANQGSEA. V was trimmed by 0 bases and J by 6 bases, leaving 9 bases between them. In DNA, the CDR3 is TGCAGCGTTGAAGAGGATAGGGTTAATTCACCCCTCCACTTT. Its protein is CSVEEDRVNSPLHF.

This rearrangement joins TRBV5-1 to TRBJ2-5, with D possibly being TRBD1 (6 bases). This CDR3 has 15 residues. From germline, CDR1 is SGHRS and CDR2 YFSETQ. The V and J ends lost 6 bases and 1 base respectively, with 16 bases between them. The DNA of the CDR3 is TGCGCCAGCACCCCCATAGGACAGATCCAAGAGACCCAGTACTTC. Translated, it gives CASTPIGQIQETQYF. Combining the CDR3 with reference TRBV5-1 and TRBJ2-5 gives the whole variable domain KAGVTQTPRYLIKTRGQQVTLSCSPISGHRSVSWYQQTPGQGLQFLFEYFSETQRNKGNFPGRFSGRQFSNSRSEMNVSTLELGDSALYLCASTPIGQIQETQYFGPGTRLLVL.

The chain uses TRBV28 and TRBJ1-5; 8 bases align to TRBD1. The ends lost 5 bases at V and 4 bases at J; junction bases unmatched: 7. CDR3 size: 15 residues. The germline V gene has CDR1 MDHEN and CDR2 SYDVKM. DNA of the CDR3: TGTGCCAGCAGTCGTCGAGGGACAGGTAATCAGCCCCAGCATTTT. Translating gives CASSRRGTGNQPQHF.

This clone is a singleton in its sample. The chain carries TRBV2 and TRBJ1-2; TRBD1 might be the D (6 bases). Germline CDR1 reads SNHLY; CDR2 reads FYNNEI. V lost 8 bases and J 5 bases, leaving 15 bases between the germline ends. The CDR3 is 13 amino acids. The CDR3 DNA reads TGTGCCAGCGACTCTGGGACAAGTTATGGCTACACCTTC. Protein sequence: CASDSGTSYGYTF.

V usage is TRBV11-1 and J usage is TRBJ2-6, with D possibly TRBD2 on 6 matching bases. The CDR3 contains 16 residues. Germline values: CDR1 SGHAT, CDR2 FQDESV (reference sequence). Trimming took 2 bases from V and 2 from J, leaving 10 bases between them. CDR3 loop: CASSLRGEAGANVLTF. CDR3 nucleotides: TGTGCCAGCAGCTTAAGAGGGGAGGCTGGGGCCAACGTCCTGACTTTC.